This T cell receptor (beta chain) was sequenced for a study of blood T cells in healthy people across ages. Findings and limits, study-wide: With unsorted PBMCs, a conclusive comparison of naive versus antigen-experienced cells was not possible.

The second PCR ran about 6 to 12 cycles with a sample-barcoded 5' primer and J-beta primers. TCRdb reanalysed the 5' RACE reads using MiXCR and keeps one entry per CDR3 protein. The sample contains 700,000 or so distinct CDR3 sequences, 40% to 45% of which appear only once. On this clonotype itself: Its antigen is still unknown.

With 5 bases clipped from V and 8 bases from J, the junction kept 9 bases outside the gene matches. The CDR3 has 14 residues. The germline gives CDR1 DFQATT, CDR2 SNEGSKA (reference sequence). V and J are TRBV20-1 and TRBJ1-6, with TRBD1 identical over 7 bases. Sequenced material: blood. This receptor was obtained from a man of 80 years or more in good health. In nucleotides, the CDR3 is TGCAGTGCTCCCGGTCAGGGGGAATATTCACCCCTCCACTTT. It encodes CSAPGQGEYSPLHF.